A single sample is the source of the 16 T cell receptor beta chains below, sequenced in a study of CD8+ T cells in alopecia areata. Indicated treatment: oral pan-JAK inhibitor, 5-10 mg twice daily. The sequencing template was cDNA reverse transcribed from extracted RNA. Measured with immunoSEQ multiplex PCR; TCRdb has only the in-frame clones, and not every one. The sample has about 190,000 clones; more than 55% are singletons. The input for sequencing was CD4+ T cells sorted from blood, taken between weeks 47 and 50, from a patient treated with tofacitinib. All receptors derive from a human donor with alopecia areata.

This chain uses TRBV15 with TRBJ2-1; no reliable D call. The CDR3 is 15 residues long. The ends were cut back, 0 bases at V and 5 bases at J, with 11 bases in the middle. CDR1 LNHNV and CDR2 YYDKDF come from the germline V gene (reference sequence). The CDR3 loop reads CATSRELARNNEQFF. In nucleotides, the CDR3 is TGTGCCACCAGCAGAGAGCTTGCTAGGAACAATGAGCAGTTCTTC.

The genes are TRBV19 and TRBJ1-2; 7 nucleotides agree with TRBD1. The CDR3 is 14 amino acids. CDR1 is LNHDA, CDR2 SQIVND, per germline (reference sequence). The ends lost 0 bases at V and 5 bases at J; junction bases unmatched: 3. The CDR3 loop is CASSIEGGGYGYTF. The DNA for the CDR3 is TGTGCCAGTAGTATAGAAGGGGGCGGATATGGCTACACCTTC.

The V gene is TRBV30, the J gene TRBJ1-1; no definite D call. The CDR3 spans 14 residues. The germline gives CDR1 GTSNPN, CDR2 SVGIG (reference sequence). V was cut by 2 bases and J by 0 bases, with 10 bases left in between. This chain's CDR3 is CAWSLPNMNTEAFF. DNA for the CDR3: TGTGCCTGGAGTCTACCAAATATGAACACTGAAGCTTTCTTT.

This chain uses TRBV11-2 with TRBJ2-7; D gene uncertain. The germline V gene encodes CDR1 SGHAT and CDR2 FQNNGV. The CDR3 covers 11 residues. The germline V and J ends were trimmed by 5 bases and 4 bases, with 6 bases remaining between them. Here the CDR3 reads CASSSSYEQYF. The CDR3 DNA reads as TGTGCCAGCAGCAGCTCTTACGAGCAGTACTTC.

This clone was found a few times. The chain links TRBV4-3 to TRBJ2-3; perhaps TRBD2 as D (6 bases). V shed 1 base and J shed 7 bases, with 9 bases lying between them. Germline V gene lookup returns CDR1 LGHNA and CDR2 YSLEER. The CDR3 contains 13 residues. The CDR3 spells CASSQGGGNTQYF. CDR3 bases: TGCGCCAGCAGCCAAGGAGGAGGGAATACGCAGTATTTT.

The chain links TRBV5-1 to TRBJ1-2, with D perhaps TRBD1 (5 bases). The germline V gene encodes CDR1 SGHRS and CDR2 YFSETQ. Trimming cost V 4 bases and J 0 bases, with 16 bases left between them. There are 16 residues in the CDR3. CDR3 nucleotide sequence: TGCGCCAGCAGCCTGGGGCCGGTAGGAGCTAACTATGGCTACACCTTC. Its translation: CASSLGPVGANYGYTF.

The chain recombines TRBV5-1 with TRBJ1-4; D is unresolved. Germline-derived CDR1 and CDR2 are SGHRS and YFSETQ. The CDR3 covers 14 residues. V was cut by 0 bases and J by 5 bases, with 8 bases left in between. CDR3 in DNA: TGCGCCAGCAGCTTGGAGGGCCGGAATGAAAAACTGTTTTTT. It encodes CASSLEGRNEKLFF.

In its sample, this clone was seen a few times. The junction differs from germline at one of its ends, possibly a read error. The chain employs TRBV29-1 and TRBJ2-4, with a possible D match to TRBD1 (6 bases). The CDR3 length is 11 residues. The germline V gene has CDR1 SQVTM and CDR2 ANQGSEA. DNA of the CDR3: TGCAGCGTTGAACTCCCAGGACAGAGCATCTTC. Encoded protein: CSVELPGQSIF.

The V and J genes are TRBV9 and TRBJ1-5, with a tentative D call TRBD1 (5 bases). The CDR3 is 14 residues long. Trimming took off 0 bases at V and 7 bases at J, with 11 bases between the two ends. CDR1 is SGDLS, CDR2 YYNGEE, per germline. Written as DNA, the CDR3 is TGTGCCAGCAGCGTAGGCAGGGAGAGCCAGCCCCAGCATTTT. Its translation is CASSVGRESQPQHF.

The rearrangement links TRBV29-1 to TRBJ1-4, with unresolved D. Trimming left V 4 bases short and J 4 bases short, with 10 bases between. Germline lookup yields CDR1 SQVTM and CDR2 ANQGSEA. The CDR3 runs to 13 residues. The CDR3 bases are TGCAGCGTTGGTGGTTCGCGTAATGAAAAACTGTTTTTT. It yields the protein CSVGGSRNEKLFF.

The genes are TRBV29-1 and TRBJ2-3; 12 bases map to TRBD2. The junction had 6 bases not matched to a gene; V was cut back by 3 bases and J by 2 bases. The V gene's germline CDR1 is SQVTM and CDR2 ANQGSEA. CDR3 length: 16 residues. DNA of the CDR3: TGCAGCGTTGATGGAGGGACTAGCGGGTCCACAGATACGCAGTATTTT. Amino acids: CSVDGGTSGSTDTQYF.

The rearrangement links TRBV9 to TRBJ1-2; no firm D call. V gave up 4 bases and J gave up 4 bases, with 8 bases separating them. Germline CDR1 SGDLS, CDR2 YYNGEE. The CDR3 consists of 12 residues. In DNA, the CDR3 is TGTGCCAGCAGCCTAGCCGGCTATGGCTACACCTTC. Encoded protein: CASSLAGYGYTF.

The J gene is TRBJ2-2, the V gene TRBV6-6; D gene unclear. This CDR3 is built from 16 residues. Looked up from germline, CDR1 is MNHNY and CDR2 is SVGAGI (reference sequence). V was shortened by 3 bases and J by 2 bases, with 13 bases between the two germline ends. CDR3 bases: TGTGCCAGCAGTTATGCGAAAACCAGTAACACCGGGGAGCTGTTTTTT. It specifies CASSYAKTSNTGELFF.

This clone has only a few counts. The V gene is TRBV28, the J gene TRBJ2-1, with 8 bases that match TRBD1. The germline V gene has CDR1 MDHEN and CDR2 SYDVKM. CDR3 size: 17 residues. Losses at the gene ends were 8 bases for V and 4 bases for J; bases not matched to a gene: 16. CDR3 bases: TGTGCCAGCTCCGGACAGGGCAGGTTAATTAGGTACAATGAGCAGTTCTTC. It encodes CASSGQGRLIRYNEQFF. Drawing the rest from reference TRBV28 and TRBJ2-1, the complete variable domain is DVKVTQSSRYLVKRTGEKVFLECVQDMDHENMFWYRQDPGLGLRLIYFSYDVKMKEKGDIPEGYSVSREKKERFSLILESASTNQTSMYLCASSGQGRLIRYNEQFFGPGTRLTVL.

V usage is TRBV29-1 and J usage is TRBJ2-3; TRBD2 is a possible D gene (5 bases). V dropped 4 bases and J dropped 6 bases, with 8 bases sitting between them. The CDR3 is made up of 11 amino acids. Looked up from germline, CDR1 is SQVTM and CDR2 is ANQGSEA. Here the CDR3 reads CSVVEADTQYF. CDR3 sequence (DNA): TGCAGCGTTGTGGAGGCCGATACGCAGTATTTT.

The chain carries TRBV25-1 and TRBJ2-6; the match to TRBD1 covers 7 bases. Per the germline V gene, CDR1 is MGHDK and CDR2 is SYGVNS. J was trimmed by 0 bases and V by 5 bases; bases with no gene match: 7. This CDR3 region has 17 residues. The CDR3 DNA is TGTGCCAGCAGTCGTACAGGGGCCCGCTCTGGGGCCAACGTCCTGACTTTC. Its protein is CASSRTGARSGANVLTF.